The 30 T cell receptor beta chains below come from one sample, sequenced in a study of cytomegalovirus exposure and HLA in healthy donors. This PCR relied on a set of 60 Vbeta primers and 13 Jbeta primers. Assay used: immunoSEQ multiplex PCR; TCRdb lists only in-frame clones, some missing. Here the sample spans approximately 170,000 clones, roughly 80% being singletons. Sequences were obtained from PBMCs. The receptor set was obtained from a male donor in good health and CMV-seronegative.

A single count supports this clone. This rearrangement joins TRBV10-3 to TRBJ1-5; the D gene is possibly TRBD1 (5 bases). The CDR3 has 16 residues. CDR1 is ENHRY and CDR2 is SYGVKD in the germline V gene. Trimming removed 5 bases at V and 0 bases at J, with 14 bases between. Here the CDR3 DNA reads TGTGCCATCAGTTCCGGGACTATTAATAGCAATCAGCCCCAGCATTTT. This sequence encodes CAISSGTINSNQPQHF.

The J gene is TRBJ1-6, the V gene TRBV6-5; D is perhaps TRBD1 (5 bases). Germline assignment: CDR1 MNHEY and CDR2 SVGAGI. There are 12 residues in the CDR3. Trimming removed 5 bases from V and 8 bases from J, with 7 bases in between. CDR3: CASSPGYSPLHF. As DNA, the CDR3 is TGTGCCAGCAGTCCAGGGTATTCACCCCTCCACTTT.

The CDR3 reads CASSTGGQGTEAFF. The CDR3, as DNA: TGTGCCAGCAGCACAGGGGGCCAAGGCACTGAAGCTTTCTTT. The rearrangement joins TRBV7-9 to TRBJ1-1; 9 bases are shared with TRBD1. The CDR3 length is 14 residues. CDR1 is SEHNR, CDR2 FQNEAQ, per germline (reference sequence). J was trimmed by 4 bases and V by 5 bases; bases with no gene match: 5.

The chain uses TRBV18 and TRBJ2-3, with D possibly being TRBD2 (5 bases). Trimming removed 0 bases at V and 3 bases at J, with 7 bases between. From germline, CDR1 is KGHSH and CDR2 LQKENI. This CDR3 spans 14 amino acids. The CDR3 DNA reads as TGTGCCAGCTCACCACCTACGGGGACAGATACGCAGTATTTT. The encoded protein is CASSPPTGTDTQYF.

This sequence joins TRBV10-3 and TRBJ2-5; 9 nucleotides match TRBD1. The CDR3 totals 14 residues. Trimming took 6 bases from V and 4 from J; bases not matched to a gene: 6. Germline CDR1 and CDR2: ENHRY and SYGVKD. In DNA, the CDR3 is TGTGCCATCAGATCTACAGGGGGCCGAGAGACCCAGTACTTC. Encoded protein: CAIRSTGGRETQYF.

The CDR3 sequence: CASSPPKIGGPRQGFPYEQYF. The CDR3 nucleotides are TGTGCCAGCTCACCACCGAAAATTGGGGGGCCGAGACAGGGGTTCCCCTACGAGCAGTACTTC. This rearrangement joins TRBV18 to TRBJ2-7; 8 bases line up with TRBD1. The CDR3 covers 21 residues. Germline lookup yields CDR1 KGHSH and CDR2 LQKENI. The junction had 21 bases not matched to a gene; V was cut back by 0 bases and J by 2 bases. Variable domain in full (rest from reference TRBV18 and TRBJ2-7): NAGVMQNPRHLVRRRGQEARLRCSPMKGHSHVYWYRQLPEEGLKFMVYLQKENIIDESGMPKERFSAEFPKEGPSILRIQQVVRGDSAAYFCASSPPKIGGPRQGFPYEQYFGPGTRLTVT.

The CDR3: CASSSTSGRAGELFF. Written as DNA, the CDR3 is TGTGCCAGCAGCTCGACTAGCGGGAGGGCCGGGGAGCTGTTTTTT. This sequence joins TRBV11-2 and TRBJ2-2, with TRBD2 matching over 14 bases. The CDR3 runs 15 residues. V lost 4 bases and J lost 6; bases outside the gene matches: 1. Per the germline V gene, CDR1 is SGHAT and CDR2 is FQNNGV.

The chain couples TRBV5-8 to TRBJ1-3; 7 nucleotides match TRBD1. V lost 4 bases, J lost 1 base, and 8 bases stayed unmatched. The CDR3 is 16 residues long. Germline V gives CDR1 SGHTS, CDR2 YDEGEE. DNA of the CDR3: TGTGCCAGCAGCCTGGCCGGGACAGAATCTGGAAACACCATATATTTT. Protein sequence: CASSLAGTESGNTIYF.

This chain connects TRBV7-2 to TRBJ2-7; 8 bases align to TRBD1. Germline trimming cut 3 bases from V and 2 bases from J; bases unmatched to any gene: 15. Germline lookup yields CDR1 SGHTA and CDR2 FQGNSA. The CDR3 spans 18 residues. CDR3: CASSFDRGSVALTYEQYF. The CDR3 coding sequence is TGTGCCAGCAGCTTTGACAGGGGCTCCGTAGCCCTCACCTACGAGCAGTACTTC.

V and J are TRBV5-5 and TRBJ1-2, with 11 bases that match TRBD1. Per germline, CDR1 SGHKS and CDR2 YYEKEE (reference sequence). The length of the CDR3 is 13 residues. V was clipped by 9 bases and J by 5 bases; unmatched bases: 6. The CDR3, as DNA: TGTGCCACCACCGGGACAGGGGGGTATGGCTACACCTTC. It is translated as CATTGTGGYGYTF.

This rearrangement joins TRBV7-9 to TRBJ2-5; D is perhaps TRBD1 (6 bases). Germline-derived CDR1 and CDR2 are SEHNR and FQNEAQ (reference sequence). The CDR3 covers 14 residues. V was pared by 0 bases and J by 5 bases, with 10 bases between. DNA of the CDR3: TGTGCCAGCAGCTTAGCACAGGGAGTCGAGACCCAGTACTTC. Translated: CASSLAQGVETQYF.

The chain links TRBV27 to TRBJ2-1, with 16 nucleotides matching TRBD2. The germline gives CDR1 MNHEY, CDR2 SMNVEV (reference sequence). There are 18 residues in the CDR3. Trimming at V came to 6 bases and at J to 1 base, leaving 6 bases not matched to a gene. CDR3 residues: CASSAGLAGGRSYNEQFF. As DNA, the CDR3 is TGTGCCAGCAGCGCGGGACTAGCGGGAGGGAGGTCCTACAATGAGCAGTTCTTC.

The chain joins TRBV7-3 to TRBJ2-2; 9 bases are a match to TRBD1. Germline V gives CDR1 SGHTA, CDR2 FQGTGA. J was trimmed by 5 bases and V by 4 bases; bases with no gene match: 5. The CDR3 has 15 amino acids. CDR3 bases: TGTGCCAGCAGCTCAGCGACAGGGGGTACCGGGGAGCTGTTTTTT. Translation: CASSSATGGTGELFF.

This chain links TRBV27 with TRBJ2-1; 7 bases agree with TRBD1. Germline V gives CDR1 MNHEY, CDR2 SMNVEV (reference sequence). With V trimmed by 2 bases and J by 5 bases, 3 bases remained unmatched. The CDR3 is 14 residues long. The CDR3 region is CASSLRDSNNEQFF. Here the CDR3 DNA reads TGTGCCAGCAGTTTAAGGGACAGCAACAATGAGCAGTTCTTC.

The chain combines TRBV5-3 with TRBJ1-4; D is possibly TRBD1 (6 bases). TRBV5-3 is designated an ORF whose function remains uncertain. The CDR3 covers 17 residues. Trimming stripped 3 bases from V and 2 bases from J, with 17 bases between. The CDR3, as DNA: TGTGCCAGAAGCTCACAGGGTGTAACGAAGACTAATGAAAAACTGTTTTTT. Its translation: CARSSQGVTKTNEKLFF.

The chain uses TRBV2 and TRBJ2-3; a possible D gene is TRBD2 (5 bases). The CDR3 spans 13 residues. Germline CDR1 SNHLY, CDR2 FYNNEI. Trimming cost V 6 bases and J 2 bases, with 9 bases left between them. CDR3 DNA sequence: TGTGCCAGCAGGACGGGGTTCACAGATACGCAGTATTTT. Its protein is CASRTGFTDTQYF. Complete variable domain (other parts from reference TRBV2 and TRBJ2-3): EPEVTQTPSHQVTQMGQEVILRCVPISNHLYFYWYRQILGQKVEFLVSFYNNEISEKSEIFDDQFSVERPDGSNFTLKIRSTKLEDSAMYFCASRTGFTDTQYFGPGTRLTVL.

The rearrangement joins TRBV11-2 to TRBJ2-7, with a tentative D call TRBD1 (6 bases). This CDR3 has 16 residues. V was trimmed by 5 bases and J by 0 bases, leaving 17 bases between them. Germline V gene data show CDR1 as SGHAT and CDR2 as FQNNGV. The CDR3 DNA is TGTGCCAGCAGCCCCCCGACACTCAGGGGCTCCTACGAGCAGTACTTC. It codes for CASSPPTLRGSYEQYF.

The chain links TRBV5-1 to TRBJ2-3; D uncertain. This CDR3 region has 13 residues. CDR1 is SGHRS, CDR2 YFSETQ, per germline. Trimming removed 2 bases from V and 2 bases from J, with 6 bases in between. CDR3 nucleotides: TGCGCCAGCAGCTTACAGCTCACAGATACGCAGTATTTT. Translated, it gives CASSLQLTDTQYF.

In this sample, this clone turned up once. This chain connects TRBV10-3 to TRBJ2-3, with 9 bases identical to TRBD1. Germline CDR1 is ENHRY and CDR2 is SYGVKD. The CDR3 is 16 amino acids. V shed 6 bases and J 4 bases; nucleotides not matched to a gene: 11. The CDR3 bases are TGTGCCATCAGACCGGGACAGGGAAGGTCTGCAGATACGCAGTATTTT. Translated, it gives CAIRPGQGRSADTQYF.

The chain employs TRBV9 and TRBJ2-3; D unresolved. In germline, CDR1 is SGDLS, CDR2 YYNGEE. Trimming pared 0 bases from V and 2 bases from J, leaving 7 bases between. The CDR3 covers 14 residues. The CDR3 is CASSVVGPTDTQYF. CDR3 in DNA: TGTGCCAGCAGCGTAGTTGGCCCCACAGATACGCAGTATTTT.

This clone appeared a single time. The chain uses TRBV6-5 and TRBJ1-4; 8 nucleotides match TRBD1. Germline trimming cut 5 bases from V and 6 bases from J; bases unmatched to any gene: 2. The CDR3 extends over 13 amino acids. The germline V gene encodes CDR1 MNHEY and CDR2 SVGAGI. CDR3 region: CASSKDRDEKLFF. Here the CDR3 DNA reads TGTGCCAGCAGTAAGGACAGGGATGAAAAACTGTTTTTT.

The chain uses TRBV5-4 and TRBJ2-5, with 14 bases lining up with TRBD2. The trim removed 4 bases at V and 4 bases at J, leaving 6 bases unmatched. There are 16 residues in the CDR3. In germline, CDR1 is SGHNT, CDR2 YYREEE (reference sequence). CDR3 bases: TGTGCCAGCAGCCTCGAAGGACTAGCGGGAGGAGAGACCCAGTACTTC. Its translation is CASSLEGLAGGETQYF.

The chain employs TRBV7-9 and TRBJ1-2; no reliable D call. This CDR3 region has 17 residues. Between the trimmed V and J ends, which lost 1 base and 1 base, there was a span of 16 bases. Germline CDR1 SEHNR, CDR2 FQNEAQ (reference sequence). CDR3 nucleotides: TGTGCCAGCAGCTTAGAAGGAGGTTTCAATATTAACTATGGCTACACCTTC. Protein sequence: CASSLEGGFNINYGYTF.

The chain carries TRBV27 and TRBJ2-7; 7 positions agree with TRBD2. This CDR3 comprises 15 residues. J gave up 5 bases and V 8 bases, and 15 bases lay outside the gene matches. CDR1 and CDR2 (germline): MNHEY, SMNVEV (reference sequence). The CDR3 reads CASSPWGPGGNEQYF. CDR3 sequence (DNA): TGTGCCAGCTCCCCCTGGGGACCCGGGGGGAACGAGCAGTACTTC.

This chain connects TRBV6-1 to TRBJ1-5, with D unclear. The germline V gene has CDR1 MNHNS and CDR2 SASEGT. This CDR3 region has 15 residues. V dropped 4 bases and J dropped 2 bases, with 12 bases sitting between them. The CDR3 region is CASSVPPGGNQPQHF. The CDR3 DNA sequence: TGTGCCAGCAGTGTTCCACCGGGAGGCAATCAGCCCCAGCATTTT.

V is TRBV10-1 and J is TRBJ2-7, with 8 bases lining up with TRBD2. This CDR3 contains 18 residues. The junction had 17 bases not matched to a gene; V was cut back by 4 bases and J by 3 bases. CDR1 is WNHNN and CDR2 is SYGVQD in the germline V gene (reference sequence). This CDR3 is CASSAKRGSGGSRYEQYF. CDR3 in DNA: TGCGCCAGCAGTGCCAAAAGGGGGAGCGGGGGATCTCGCTACGAGCAGTACTTC.

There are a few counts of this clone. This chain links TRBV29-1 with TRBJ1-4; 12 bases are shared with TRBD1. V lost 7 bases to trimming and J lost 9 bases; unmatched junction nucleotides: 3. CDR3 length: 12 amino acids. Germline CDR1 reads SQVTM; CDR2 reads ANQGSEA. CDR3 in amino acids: CSAGDRGQKLFF. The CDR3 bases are TGCAGCGCAGGGGACAGGGGGCAAAAACTGTTTTTT.

The CDR3 nucleotides are TGCGCCAGCAGCCGAAACGGGGGGACAGGGGGCGCCAATGAGCAGTTCTTC. This sequence encodes CASSRNGGTGGANEQFF. The chain combines TRBV5-1 with TRBJ2-1; 12 positions agree with TRBD1. The trim removed 4 bases at V and 6 bases at J, leaving 11 bases unmatched. The CDR3 is 17 amino acids. Germline-derived CDR1 and CDR2 are SGHRS and YFSETQ.

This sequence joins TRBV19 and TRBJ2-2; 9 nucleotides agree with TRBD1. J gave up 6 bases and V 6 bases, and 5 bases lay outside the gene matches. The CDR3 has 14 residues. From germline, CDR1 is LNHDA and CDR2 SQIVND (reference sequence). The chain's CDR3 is CASSLRQGAGELFF. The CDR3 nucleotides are TGTGCCAGTAGCCTCCGACAGGGGGCCGGGGAGCTGTTTTTT.

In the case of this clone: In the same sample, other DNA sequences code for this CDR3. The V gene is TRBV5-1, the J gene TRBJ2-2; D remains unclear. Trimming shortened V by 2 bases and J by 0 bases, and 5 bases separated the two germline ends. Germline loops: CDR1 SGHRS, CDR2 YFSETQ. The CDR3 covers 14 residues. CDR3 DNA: TGCGCCAGCAGCTTCGGGTCGAACACCGGGGAGCTGTTTTTT. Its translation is CASSFGSNTGELFF.